Listed here is a single T cell receptor beta chain. What it recognizes is unknown. The data belong to a study of human T cells and chemical hapten exposure. Study details: Each patient's scalp received weekly diphenylcyclopropenone throughout the approximately 25-week study. Patches that contained 0.01% DPC were applied to the upper back and read at 6 days.

MiXCR, applied by TCRdb to the RACE reads, yields one record per CDR3 protein. This sample has around 180,000 distinct CDR3 sequences, with more than 25% found just once. Time point of the sample: pre-sensitization, week 0. Stated treatment: therapeutic diphenylcyclopropenone sensitization with weekly scalp DPC. The study, taken as a whole, reports: There were significantly more large CDR3 similarity clusters among expanded TCRs than among controls.

Per germline, CDR1 KGHSH and CDR2 LQKENI. V was shortened by 1 base and J by 7 bases, with 13 bases between the two germline ends. CDR3 length equals 15 residues. Sequenced material: whole blood, taken in connection with sensitization to the hapten diphenylcyclopropenone (DPC). This clonotype was obtained from a woman between 25 and 40 years old with alopecia areata. Some clones in this sample may be carry-over from other donors' samples. The V and J genes are TRBV18 and TRBJ1-4; unclear D gene. The CDR3, as DNA: TGTGCCAGCTCACCACGTCAGGAGGGCGCTGAAAAACTGTTTTTT. The encoded protein is CASSPRQEGAEKLFF.